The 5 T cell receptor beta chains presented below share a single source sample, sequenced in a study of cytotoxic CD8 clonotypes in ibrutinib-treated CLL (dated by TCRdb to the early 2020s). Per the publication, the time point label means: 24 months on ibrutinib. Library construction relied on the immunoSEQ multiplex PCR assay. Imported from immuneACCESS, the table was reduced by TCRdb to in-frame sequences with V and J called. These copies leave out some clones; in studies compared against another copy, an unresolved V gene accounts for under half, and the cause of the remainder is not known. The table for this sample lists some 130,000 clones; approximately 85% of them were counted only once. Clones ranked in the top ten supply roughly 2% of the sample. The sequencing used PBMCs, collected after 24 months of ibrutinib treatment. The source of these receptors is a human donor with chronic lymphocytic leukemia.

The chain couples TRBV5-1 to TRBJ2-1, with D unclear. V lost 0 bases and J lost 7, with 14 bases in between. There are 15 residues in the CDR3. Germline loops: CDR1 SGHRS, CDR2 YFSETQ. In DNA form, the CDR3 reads TGCGCCAGCAGCTTGGAGGGTCCCGGACGTAATGAGCAGTTCTTC. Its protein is CASSLEGPGRNEQFF.

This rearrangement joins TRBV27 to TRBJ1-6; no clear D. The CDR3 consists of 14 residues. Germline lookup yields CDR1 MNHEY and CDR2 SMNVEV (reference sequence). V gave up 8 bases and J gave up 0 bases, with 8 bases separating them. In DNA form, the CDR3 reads TGTGCCAGCCGTGACATCTCCTATAATTCACCCCTCCACTTT. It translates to CASRDISYNSPLHF.

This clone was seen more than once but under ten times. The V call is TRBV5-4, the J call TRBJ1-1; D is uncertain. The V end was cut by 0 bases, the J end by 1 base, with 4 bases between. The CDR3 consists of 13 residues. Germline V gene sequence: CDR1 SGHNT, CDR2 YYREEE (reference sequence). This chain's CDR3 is CASSLDRNTEAFF. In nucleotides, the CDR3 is TGTGCCAGCAGCTTGGATAGGAACACTGAAGCTTTCTTT. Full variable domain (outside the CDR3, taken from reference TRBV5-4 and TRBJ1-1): ETGVTQSPTHLIKTRGQQVTLRCSSQSGHNTVSWYQQALGQGPQFIFQYYREEENGRGNFPPRFSGLQFPNYSSELNVNALELDDSALYLCASSLDRNTEAFFGQGTRLTVV.

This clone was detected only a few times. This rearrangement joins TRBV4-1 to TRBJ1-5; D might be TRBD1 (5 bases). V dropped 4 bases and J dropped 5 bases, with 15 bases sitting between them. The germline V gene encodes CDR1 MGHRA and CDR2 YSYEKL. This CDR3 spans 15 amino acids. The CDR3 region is CASSREGTPHQPQHF. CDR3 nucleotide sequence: TGCGCCAGCAGCCGGGAGGGGACCCCTCATCAGCCCCAGCATTTT.

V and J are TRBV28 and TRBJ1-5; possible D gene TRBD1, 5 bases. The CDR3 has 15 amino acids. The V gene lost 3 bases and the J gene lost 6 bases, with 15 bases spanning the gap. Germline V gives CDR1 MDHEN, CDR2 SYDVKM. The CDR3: CASSFPGGEGQPQHF. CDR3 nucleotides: TGTGCCAGCAGTTTTCCGGGGGGAGAGGGTCAGCCCCAGCATTTT.